These T cell receptor beta chains were read from a single sample in a study of blood T cell repertoires in COVID-19. The assay was immunoSEQ multiplex PCR, and TCRdb's table has in-frame clones only and misses some. The table has approximately 210,000 clones, roughly 76% seen once; the top ten hold approximately 5.4%. Specimen: peripheral blood. These receptors were collected from a human donor in a cohort sampled during active COVID-19. Both conserved end residues are part of each CDR3. The listing skips clone size in some rows; elsewhere it reads once, few, many or a size class.

j_gene | len | abundance | v_gene | CDR3aa
TRBJ1-4 | 16 | NA | TRBV14 | CASSQEFGGWAEKLFF
TRBJ2-7 | 12 | few | TRBV11-2 | CASSLGGGEQYF
TRBJ2-7 | 14 | NA | TRBV6-5 | CASSTGTSGYEQYF
TRBJ2-1 | 16 | NA | TRBV15 | CATSRGIGSSYNEQFF
TRBJ2-1 | 16 | NA | TRBV19 | CASSIYPRTRVGEQFF
TRBJ2-7 | 14 | once | TRBV7-6 | CASSSSGGTYEQYF
TRBJ2-5 | 13 | NA | TRBV6-2/TRBV6-3 | CASSGRQRETQYF
TRBJ2-5 | 15 | NA | TRBV28 | CASSLSGETQETQYF
TRBJ2-7 | 13 | NA | TRBV9 | CASPPSVNYEQYF
TRBJ2-7 | 12 | NA | TRBV29-1 | CSVRTGPYEQYF
TRBJ1-4 | 15 | NA | TRBV4-2 | CASSLSSGTLEKLFF
TRBJ2-7 | 15 | NA | TRBV27 | CASSRLAGVFYEQYF